This TCR beta chain comes out of a study of regulatory T cells in long-lasting Graves disease. The time point is: persistent/refractory GD, antithyroid drugs over 5 years with positive TRAb. The authors made the TCR library using RNA they extracted from PBMCs. Construction of the TCR beta libraries employed iRepertoire HTBI primers in conjunction with Arm-PCR of CDR3 regions. From the multiplex PCR reads, TCRdb called clonotypes with MiXCR, one entry per CDR3 protein. Of over 300,000 distinct CDR3 sequences listed, around 20% are singletons. The V segment lost 4 bases and the J segment 1 base; nucleotides outside the gene matches: 4. Germline CDR1 reads LGHNA; CDR2 reads YSLEER. CDR3 length equals 15 residues.

The TCR sequence derives from a female donor with Graves disease. This specimen was peripheral blood mononuclear cells (PBMCs), taken when the disease was refractory, from a patient treated with antithyroid drugs. This rearrangement joins TRBV4-3 to TRBJ1-2; 9 bases line up with TRBD1. For the CDR3, the DNA is TGCGCCAGCAGCCCCTCGGACAGGGGTAACTATGGCTACACCTTC. It yields the protein CASSPSDRGNYGYTF.